The clone carrying this TCR beta chain was observed a few times. Its antigen is undetermined. Germline values: CDR1 SGHDN, CDR2 FVKESK. CDR3 length equals 15 residues. Trimming cost V 4 bases and J 4 bases, with 11 bases left between them. The data originate from a study of beta chain features in type 1 diabetes. TCRB transcripts that were expressed got sequenced, as all of the isolated RNA had been reverse transcribed. Sequencing used immunoSEQ multiplex PCR; TCRdb keeps in-frame clones, though not all of them. The sample lists 400,000 or so clones, around 12% seen once, with 0.0095% to 0.012% in the top ten. Study-wide results and limits: Type 1 diabetes patients showed fewer insertions and more deletions at VDJ junctions. Shortening of TCRB CDR3s, moderate but significant, appeared in all four CD4+ subsets of Type 1 diabetes patients.

Sequences were obtained from naive CD4+ T cells from blood. V usage is TRBV14 and J usage is TRBJ1-6, with a tentative D call TRBD1 (6 bases). This receptor was obtained from a young woman with type 1 diabetes. In DNA form, the CDR3 reads TGTGCCAGCAGCCGCGTAGGACAGTATAATTCACCCCTCCACTTT. This codes for CASSRVGQYNSPLHF.